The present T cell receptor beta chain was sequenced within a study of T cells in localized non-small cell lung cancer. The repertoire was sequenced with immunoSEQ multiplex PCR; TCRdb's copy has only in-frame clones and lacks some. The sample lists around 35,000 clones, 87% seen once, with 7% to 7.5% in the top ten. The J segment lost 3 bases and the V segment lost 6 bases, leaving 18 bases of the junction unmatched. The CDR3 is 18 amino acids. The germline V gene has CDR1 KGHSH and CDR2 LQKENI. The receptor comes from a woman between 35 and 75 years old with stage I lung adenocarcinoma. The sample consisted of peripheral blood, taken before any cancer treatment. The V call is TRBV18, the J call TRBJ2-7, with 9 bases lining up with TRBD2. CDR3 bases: TGTGCCAGCTCGCTTTACTTGAGCGGGGGGAGTGAAGTCTACGAGCAGTACTTC. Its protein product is CASSLYLSGGSEVYEQYF.